The clone carrying this TCR beta chain has at least ten counts. What it binds is not known. This record belongs to a study of spatial heterogeneity in lung cancer. TCRdb ran MiXCR on the 5' RACE reads and lists one entry per CDR3 protein. The data hold about 100,000 distinct CDR3 sequences, with 4% to 4.5% observed a single time. This CDR3 region has 12 residues. Germline CDR1 reads MNHNS; CDR2 reads SASEGT. Trimming removed 7 bases at V and 2 bases at J, with 6 bases between. Indicated time point: sample taken at primary tumor resection. There were some 76 donors, all of them untreated patients with early-stage non-small cell lung cancer. Sequencing was performed on whole RNA extracted from tumor and nontumor lung tissue, or from frozen PBMC, and the material was left unsorted. General study points: Tumoral mutation counts were tracked by counts of expanded intratumoral alpha and beta TCRs.

The gene calls are TRBV6-1 and TRBJ1-3; D is unresolved. The clonotype was recovered from a male donor with early-stage non-small cell lung cancer. Here the sequenced sample was lung tumor tissue, taken at surgery. The CDR3 region is CASKGPGNTIYF. DNA for the CDR3: TGTGCCAGCAAAGGGCCTGGAAACACCATATATTTT.